Listed below are T cell receptor beta chains from one sample, sequenced in a study of blood T cell repertoires in COVID-19. Only in-frame clones appear in the TCRdb table, and some are missing; sequencing was by immunoSEQ multiplex PCR. The table has around 65,000 clones, around 80% seen once. Material for sequencing was peripheral blood. All receptors derive from an elderly man with acute or convalescent COVID-19. CDR3s include the opening cysteine and the closing phenylalanine or tryptophan. A D gene is named only where the DNA matches it firmly. For some rows the clone size is stated as once, few or many, or as a class when expanded; others skip it.

D gene | J gene | clone size | V gene | CDR3 protein | CDR3 DNA
. | TRBJ1-2 | . | TRBV7-2 | CASSLERQAYGYTF | TGTGCCAGCAGCTTAGAGAGACAAGCCTATGGCTACACCTTC
. | TRBJ2-3 | . | TRBV12-3/TRBV12-4 | CASRGTSTDTQYF | TGTGCCAGCAGAGGGACAAGCACAGATACGCAGTATTTT
TRBD1 | TRBJ1-4 | . | TRBV5-6 | CASSWDRNEKLFF | TGTGCCAGCAGCTGGGACAGAAATGAAAAACTGTTTTTT
. | TRBJ1-1 | few | TRBV7-9 | CASTIQGAAFF | TGTGCCAGCACGATACAGGGAGCAGCTTTCTTT
TRBD2 | TRBJ2-5 | . | TRBV7-2 | CASRIAGGQETQYF | TGTGCCAGCCGAATAGCGGGAGGACAAGAGACCCAGTACTTC
TRBD2 | TRBJ2-1 | . | TRBV4-1 | CASSQLPGLVRENEQFF | TGCGCCAGCAGCCAACTCCCGGGACTAGTGAGGGAAAATGAGCAGTTCTTC
. | TRBJ1-2 | . | TRBV6-2/TRBV6-3 | CASSSRQGPNYGYTF | TGTGCCAGCAGTTCGAGGCAGGGGCCGAACTATGGCTACACCTTC
TRBD2 | TRBJ2-7 | few | TRBV28 | CASGRVSYEQYF | TGTGCCTCGGGGAGGGTCTCCTACGAGCAGTACTTC
TRBD2 | TRBJ2-5 | . | TRBV7-8 | CASSPQRASGEETQYF | TGTGCCAGCAGCCCACAAAGGGCTAGCGGGGAAGAGACCCAGTACTTC
. | TRBJ2-3 | . | TRBV19 | CASQRGSADTDTQYF | TGTGCCAGCCAGCGAGGTAGCGCCGACACAGATACGCAGTATTTT
. | TRBJ1-4 | . | TRBV7-9 | CAASGAFNEKLFF | TGTGCCGCTAGCGGGGCGTTTAATGAAAAACTGTTTTTT